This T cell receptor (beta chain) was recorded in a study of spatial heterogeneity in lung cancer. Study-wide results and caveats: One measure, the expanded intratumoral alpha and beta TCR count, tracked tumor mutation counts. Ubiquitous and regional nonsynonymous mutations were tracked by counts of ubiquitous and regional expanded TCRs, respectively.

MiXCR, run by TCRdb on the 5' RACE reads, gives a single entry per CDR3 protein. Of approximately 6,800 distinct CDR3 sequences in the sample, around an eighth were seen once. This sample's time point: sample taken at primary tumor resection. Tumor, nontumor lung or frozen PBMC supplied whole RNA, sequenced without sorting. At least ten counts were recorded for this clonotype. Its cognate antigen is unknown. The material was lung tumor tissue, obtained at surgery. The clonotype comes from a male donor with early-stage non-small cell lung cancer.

The CDR3 region is CASRRQAANTEAFF. CDR3 nucleotide sequence: TGTGCCAGCAGGAGACAGGCCGCGAACACTGAAGCTTTCTTT. The J gene is TRBJ1-1, the V gene TRBV7-2; D is perhaps TRBD1 (6 bases). The length of the CDR3 is 14 residues. Trimming left V 6 bases short and J 1 base short, with 12 bases between. The germline gives CDR1 SGHTA, CDR2 FQGNSA.